What follows are 14 T cell receptor beta chains derived from one specimen sequenced in a study of blood T cell repertoires in COVID-19 (TCRdb year 2020). The library was obtained by the immunoSEQ multiplex PCR assay. TCRdb limited this immuneACCESS table to in-frame rearrangements with V and J called. A share of clones is missing; checked studies link under half to unresolved V genes, and the rest is unexplained. The sample yields a few hundred thousand clones; approximately 84% were counted once. The leading ten clones occupy approximately 1.6% of the sample. The sequenced material came from PBMCs or T cells enriched from blood (not recorded which). All receptors come from a man aged 40-55 years who had recovered from COVID-19.

This rearrangement joins TRBV15 to TRBJ1-2, with 7 positions matching TRBD1. Germline V gene lookup returns CDR1 LNHNV and CDR2 YYDKDF (reference sequence). This CDR3 spans 15 amino acids. Germline trimming cut 5 bases from V and 8 bases from J; bases unmatched to any gene: 14. The DNA for the CDR3 is TGTGCCACCAGCGAAGGGACAGCGAGACGCGGGGGCTACACCTTC. It yields the protein CATSEGTARRGGYTF. Supplemented by reference TRBV15 and TRBJ1-2, the full variable domain reads DAMVIQNPRYQVTQFGKPVTLSCSQTLNHNVMYWYQQKSSQAPKLLFHYYDKDFNNEADTPDNFQSRRPNTSFCFLDIRSPGLGDTAMYLCATSEGTARRGGYTFGSGTRLTVV.

The chain is built from TRBV10-3 and TRBJ2-6; tentative D call: TRBD2 (6 bases). Germline V lookup: CDR1 ENHRY, CDR2 SYGVKD. The CDR3 runs 18 residues. V was trimmed by 4 bases and J by 0 bases, leaving 16 bases between them. The CDR3 region is CAISGYSGTVSGANVLTF. The CDR3 nucleotides read TGTGCCATCAGTGGTTATAGCGGTACCGTCTCTGGGGCCAACGTCCTGACTTTC.

The rearrangement links TRBV10-3 to TRBJ2-7; 12 nucleotides line up with TRBD1. Germline loops: CDR1 ENHRY, CDR2 SYGVKD. V lost 3 bases to trimming and J lost 5 bases; unmatched junction nucleotides: 8. The length of the CDR3 is 16 residues. CDR3 loop: CAISDGTGGDSDEQYF. In DNA form, the CDR3 reads TGTGCCATCAGTGACGGGACAGGGGGCGATTCAGACGAGCAGTACTTC.

The chain is built from TRBV6-6 and TRBJ1-2; D might be TRBD1 (6 bases). The CDR3 extends over 14 amino acids. Germline V lookup: CDR1 MNHNY, CDR2 SVGAGI (reference sequence). V was clipped by 8 bases and J by 8 bases, with 21 bases between them. CDR3: CASAWRGAPLGYTF. The CDR3 DNA reads TGTGCCAGCGCCTGGCGGGGGGCCCCCTTGGGCTACACCTTC.

The V and J genes are TRBV5-1 and TRBJ2-3, with TRBD2 identical over 9 bases. This CDR3 region has 16 residues. Per the germline V gene, CDR1 is SGHRS and CDR2 is YFSETQ. J was trimmed by 6 bases and V by 6 bases; bases with no gene match: 14. CDR3 sequence reads: CASMGDSGRHRDTQYF. CDR3 coding DNA: TGCGCCAGCATGGGCGACAGCGGGAGGCACCGGGATACGCAGTATTTT.

This clone was seen more than once but under ten times. The CDR3 spells CASSPRQGSYEQYF. DNA of the CDR3: TGCGCCAGCAGCCCCCGACAGGGATCCTACGAGCAGTACTTC. This sequence joins TRBV4-1 and TRBJ2-7, with 7 bases identical to TRBD1. The V gene's germline CDR1 is MGHRA and CDR2 YSYEKL. Trimming at V came to 4 bases and at J to 1 base, leaving 4 bases not matched to a gene. The CDR3 is made up of 14 amino acids.

The CDR3 nucleotides read TGTGCCAGCAACCCCCGACAGGGGACCGGGGAGCTGTTTTTT. Protein: CASNPRQGTGELFF. This sequence joins TRBV27 and TRBJ2-2, with TRBD1 matching over 8 bases. The germline V gene has CDR1 MNHEY and CDR2 SMNVEV (reference sequence). This CDR3 has 14 amino acids. After removal of 7 bases from V and 5 bases from J, the junction contained 6 bases not matched to a gene.

The V call is TRBV4-2, the J call TRBJ2-7; the D gene is possibly TRBD2 (5 bases). V dropped 4 bases and J dropped 0 bases, with 16 bases sitting between them. Germline CDR1 reads LGHNA; CDR2 reads YNFKEQ. The CDR3 contains 16 residues. For the CDR3, the DNA is TGTGCCAGCAGCCCCGAAGAGGCGGCGGGCTCCTACGAGCAGTACTTC. Amino acids: CASSPEEAAGSYEQYF.

This chain uses TRBV5-4 with TRBJ2-3; TRBD1 might be the D (6 bases). This CDR3 is built from 14 residues. The germline gives CDR1 SGHNT, CDR2 YYREEE (reference sequence). Trimming took off 2 bases at V and 3 bases at J, with 10 bases between the two ends. The CDR3 here is CASSFYRVTDTQYF. The CDR3 DNA sequence: TGTGCCAGCAGCTTTTACAGGGTGACAGATACGCAGTATTTT.

This clone was recorded a few times. The chain recombines TRBV5-1 with TRBJ2-7; 7 bases fit TRBD1. Germline V gene sequence: CDR1 SGHRS, CDR2 YFSETQ. The CDR3 consists of 14 residues. V shed 4 bases and J 2 bases; nucleotides not matched to a gene: 6. As DNA, the CDR3 is TGCGCCAGCAGCCCCGGACAGGACGCCTACGAGCAGTACTTC. Protein product: CASSPGQDAYEQYF.

The V and J genes are TRBV6-2 or TRBV6-3 and TRBJ2-7; tentative D call: TRBD2 (5 bases). Germline lookup yields CDR1 MNHEY and CDR2 SVGEGT. V dropped 6 bases and J dropped 2 bases, with 14 bases sitting between them. This CDR3 spans 14 amino acids. In DNA form, the CDR3 reads TGTGCCAGCAGCACCCTCCGGGGAACCTACGAGCAGTACTTC. It is translated as CASSTLRGTYEQYF.

This clone was seen a handful of times. The V and J genes are TRBV6-5 and TRBJ1-6; the D gene is possibly TRBD1 (5 bases). V was pared by 6 bases and J by 9 bases, with 9 bases between. In germline, CDR1 is MNHEY, CDR2 SVGAGI. CDR3 length: 12 amino acids. The CDR3 DNA follows: TGTGCCAGCAGGGAGGGGAGTTCACCCCTCCACTTT. This gives the protein CASREGSSPLHF.

The chain is built from TRBV5-8 and TRBJ2-7; the D is unclear. V lost 5 bases to trimming and J lost 4 bases, with 7 bases between them. The germline CDR1 and CDR2 sequences are SGHTS and YDEGEE. The CDR3 length is 11 residues. The CDR3 nucleotides are TGTGCCAGCAGTACCGGGTACGAGCAGTACTTC. Translation: CASSTGYEQYF.

The chain couples TRBV5-5 to TRBJ2-7; 7 bases map to TRBD1. Germline loops: CDR1 SGHKS, CDR2 YYEKEE (reference sequence). The CDR3 has 14 residues. V was clipped by 3 bases and J by 2 bases; unmatched bases: 5. The CDR3 DNA follows: TGTGCCAGCAGCTCGCCGGGACAGCCCTACGAGCAGTACTTC. Translation gives CASSSPGQPYEQYF.